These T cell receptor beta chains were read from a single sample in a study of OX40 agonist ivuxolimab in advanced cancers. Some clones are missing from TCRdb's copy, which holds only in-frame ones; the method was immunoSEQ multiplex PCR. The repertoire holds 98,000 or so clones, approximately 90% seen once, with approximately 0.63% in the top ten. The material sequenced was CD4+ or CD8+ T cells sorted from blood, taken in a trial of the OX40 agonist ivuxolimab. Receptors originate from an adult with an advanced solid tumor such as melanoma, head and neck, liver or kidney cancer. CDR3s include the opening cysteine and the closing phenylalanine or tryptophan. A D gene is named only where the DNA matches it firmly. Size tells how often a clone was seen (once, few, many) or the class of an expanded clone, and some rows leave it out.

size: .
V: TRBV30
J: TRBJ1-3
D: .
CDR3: CAWGYGSSGNTIYF
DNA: TGTGCCTGGGGATACGGGAGCTCTGGAAACACCATATATTTT

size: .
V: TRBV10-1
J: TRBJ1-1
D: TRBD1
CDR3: CASSRDRVGTEAFF
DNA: TGCGCCAGCAGTAGGGACAGGGTTGGTACTGAAGCTTTCTTT

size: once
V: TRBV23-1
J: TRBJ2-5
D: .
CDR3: CASSHWGHYSQETQYF
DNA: TGCGCCAGCAGTCACTGGGGACACTACTCTCAAGAGACCCAGTACTTC

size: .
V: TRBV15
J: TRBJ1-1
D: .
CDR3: CATSRVQVGTEAFF
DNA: TGTGCCACCAGCAGAGTTCAGGTCGGCACTGAAGCTTTCTTT

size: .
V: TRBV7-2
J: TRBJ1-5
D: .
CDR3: CASSTQGPTSSPQHF
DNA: TGTGCCAGCAGCACCCAGGGGCCCACTTCGTCGCCCCAGCATTTT

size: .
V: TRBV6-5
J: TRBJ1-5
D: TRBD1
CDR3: CASSYQGGNQPQHF
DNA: TGTGCCAGCAGTTACCAGGGGGGCAATCAGCCCCAGCATTTT

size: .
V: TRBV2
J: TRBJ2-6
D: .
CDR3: CASRTQVSSGANVLTF
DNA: TGTGCCAGCAGGACCCAGGTCAGCTCTGGGGCCAACGTCCTGACTTTC

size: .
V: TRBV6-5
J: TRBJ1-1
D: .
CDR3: CASSYLPMWVFAEAFF
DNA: TGTGCCAGCAGTTACTTACCCATGTGGGTATTCGCTGAAGCTTTCTTT

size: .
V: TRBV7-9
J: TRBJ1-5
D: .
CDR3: CASSVDGSNQPQHF
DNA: TGTGCCAGCAGCGTAGACGGAAGCAATCAGCCCCAGCATTTT

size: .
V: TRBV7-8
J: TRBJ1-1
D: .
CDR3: CASSNRVWVNTEAFF
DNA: TGTGCCAGCAGTAACCGGGTCTGGGTGAACACTGAAGCTTTCTTT

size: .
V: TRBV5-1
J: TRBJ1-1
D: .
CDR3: CASSLFRRTEAFF
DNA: TGCGCCAGCAGCTTGTTCCGAAGGACTGAAGCTTTCTTT

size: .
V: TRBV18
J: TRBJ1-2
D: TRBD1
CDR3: CASSPGQGRGYGYTF
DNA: TGTGCCAGCTCCCCCGGACAGGGAAGAGGCTATGGCTACACCTTC

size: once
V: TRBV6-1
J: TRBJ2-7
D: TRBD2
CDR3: CASTGDGGSYEQYF
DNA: TGTGCCAGCACAGGAGACGGGGGGAGCTACGAGCAGTACTTC

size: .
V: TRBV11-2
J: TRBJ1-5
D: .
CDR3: CASSLGPQQGPQHF
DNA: TGTGCCAGCAGCTTAGGACCCCAACAGGGGCCCCAGCATTTT

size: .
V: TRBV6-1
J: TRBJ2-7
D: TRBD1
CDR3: CASRVDRGAGEQYF
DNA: TGTGCCAGCAGGGTTGACAGGGGAGCCGGCGAGCAGTACTTC

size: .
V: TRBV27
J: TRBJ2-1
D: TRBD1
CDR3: CASSLSTGGGMGYNEQFF
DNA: TGTGCCAGCAGTTTATCGACAGGGGGGGGTATGGGGTACAATGAGCAGTTCTTC

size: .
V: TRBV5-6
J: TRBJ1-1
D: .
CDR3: CASSQSRPGAWNTEAFF
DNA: TGTGCCAGCAGCCAGTCCCGCCCGGGAGCCTGGAACACTGAAGCTTTCTTT

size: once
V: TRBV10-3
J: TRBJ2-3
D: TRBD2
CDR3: CAIRFSGGVLDTQYF
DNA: TGTGCCATCAGATTTAGCGGGGGGGTCCTGGATACGCAGTATTTT

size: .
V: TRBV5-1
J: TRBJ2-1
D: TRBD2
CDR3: CASSLTSGGARDEQFF
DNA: TGCGCCAGCAGCTTGACTAGCGGGGGGGCGAGGGATGAGCAGTTCTTC

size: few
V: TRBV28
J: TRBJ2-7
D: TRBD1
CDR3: CASSRQGAGGSEQYF
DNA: TGTGCCAGCAGTAGACAGGGGGCAGGGGGAAGCGAGCAGTACTTC

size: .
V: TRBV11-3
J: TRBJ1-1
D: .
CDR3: CASSLEWENAEAFF
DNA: TGTGCCAGCAGCTTAGAGTGGGAGAACGCTGAAGCTTTCTTT

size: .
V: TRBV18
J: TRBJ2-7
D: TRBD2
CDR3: CASSPGGRAEYEQYF
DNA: TGTGCCAGCTCACCCGGCGGGAGGGCCGAATACGAGCAGTACTTC

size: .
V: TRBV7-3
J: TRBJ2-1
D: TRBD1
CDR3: CASSPRQGARNEQFF
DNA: TGTGCCAGCAGCCCCAGACAGGGGGCAAGGAATGAGCAGTTCTTC

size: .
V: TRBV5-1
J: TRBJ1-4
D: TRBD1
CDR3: CASSLDRGQNEKLFF
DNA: TGCGCCAGCAGCTTGGACAGGGGGCAAAATGAAAAACTGTTTTTT

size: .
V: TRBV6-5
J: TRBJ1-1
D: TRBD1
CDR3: CASSDSTGGAFF
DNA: TGTGCCAGCAGTGACTCGACAGGGGGAGCTTTCTTT

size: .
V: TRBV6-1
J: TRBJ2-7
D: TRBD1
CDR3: CASRKTGTSYEQYF
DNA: TGTGCCAGCAGAAAGACAGGGACCTCCTACGAGCAGTACTTC

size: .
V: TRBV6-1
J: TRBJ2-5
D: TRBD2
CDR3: CASSEALAGGYQETQYF
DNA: TGTGCCAGCAGTGAAGCGCTAGCGGGGGGGTACCAAGAGACCCAGTACTTC

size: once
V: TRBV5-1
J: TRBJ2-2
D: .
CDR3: CASSLLVPDTGELFF
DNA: TGCGCCAGCAGCCTACTAGTGCCGGACACCGGGGAGCTGTTTTTT

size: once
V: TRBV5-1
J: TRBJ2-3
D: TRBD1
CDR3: CASSPDRGPDTQYF
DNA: TGCGCCAGCAGCCCTGACAGGGGGCCCGATACGCAGTATTTT

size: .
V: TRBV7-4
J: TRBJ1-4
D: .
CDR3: CASSFNLVRGFKLFF
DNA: TGTGCCAGCAGCTTCAACCTAGTGCGGGGGTTTAAACTGTTTTTT

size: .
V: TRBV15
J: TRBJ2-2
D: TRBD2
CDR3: CATSRDRVAGVAGELFF
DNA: TGTGCCACCAGCAGAGATCGGGTAGCGGGGGTGGCCGGGGAGCTGTTTTTT

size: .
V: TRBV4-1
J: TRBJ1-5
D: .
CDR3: CASSQVGEGGNQPQHF
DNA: TGCGCCAGCAGCCAAGTAGGGGAGGGTGGCAATCAGCCCCAGCATTTT

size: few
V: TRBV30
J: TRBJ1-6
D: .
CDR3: CAWRGRNSPLHF
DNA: TGTGCCTGGAGGGGGCGGAATTCACCCCTCCACTTT

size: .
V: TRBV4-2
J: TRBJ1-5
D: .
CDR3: CASSQDRAGFGQPQHF
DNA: TGTGCCAGCAGCCAAGATAGGGCGGGATTCGGGCAGCCCCAGCATTTT

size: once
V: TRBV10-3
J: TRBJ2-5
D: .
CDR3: CAISEIRTQETQYF
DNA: TGTGCCATCAGTGAGATCCGGACCCAAGAGACCCAGTACTTC

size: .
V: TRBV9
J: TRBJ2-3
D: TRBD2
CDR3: CASSATSGGARTDTQYF
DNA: TGTGCCAGCAGCGCCACTAGCGGGGGGGCGCGCACAGATACGCAGTATTTT

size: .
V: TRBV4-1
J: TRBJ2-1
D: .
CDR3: CASSRQRYNEQFF
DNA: TGCGCCAGCAGCCGCCAAAGGTACAATGAGCAGTTCTTC

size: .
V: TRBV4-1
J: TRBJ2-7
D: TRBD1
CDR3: CASSGGDRVSKMDF
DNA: TGCGCCAGCAGCGGAGGGGACAGGGTAAGCAAAATGGACTTC

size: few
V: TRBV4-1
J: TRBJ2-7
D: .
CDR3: CASSKEGTAVTYEQYF
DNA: TGCGCCAGCAGCAAGGAGGGGACAGCAGTCACCTACGAGCAGTACTTC

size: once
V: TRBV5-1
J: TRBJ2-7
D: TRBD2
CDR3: CASSLGAGGPHEQYF
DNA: TGCGCCAGCAGCTTGGGGGCGGGAGGGCCTCACGAGCAGTACTTC

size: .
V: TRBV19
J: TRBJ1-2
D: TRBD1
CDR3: CASSTYRQGLSVYGYTF
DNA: TGTGCCAGTAGTACTTACAGACAGGGACTCTCTGTTTATGGCTACACCTTC

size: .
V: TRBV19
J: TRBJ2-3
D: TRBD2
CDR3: CASSISGTMDTQYF
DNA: TGTGCCAGTAGTATTAGCGGGACAATGGATACGCAGTATTTT

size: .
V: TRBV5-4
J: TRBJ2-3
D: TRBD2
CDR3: CASSRQLAGDIDTQYF
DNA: TGTGCCAGCAGCCGACAACTAGCGGGAGATATAGATACGCAGTATTTT

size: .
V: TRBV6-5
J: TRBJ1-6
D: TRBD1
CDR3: CASRIKQGGYSPLHF
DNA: TGTGCCAGCAGGATAAAACAGGGGGGTTATTCACCCCTCCACTTT

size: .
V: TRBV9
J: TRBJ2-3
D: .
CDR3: CASSVVLADTQYF
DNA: TGTGCCAGCAGCGTAGTTCTGGCGGATACGCAGTATTTT

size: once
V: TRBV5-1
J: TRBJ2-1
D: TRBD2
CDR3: CASSSGLAHGGSYNEQFF
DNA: TGCGCCAGCAGCTCGGGACTAGCTCATGGGGGCTCCTACAATGAGCAGTTCTTC

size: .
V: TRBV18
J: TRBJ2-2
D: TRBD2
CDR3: CASSPSLAGRTGELFF
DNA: TGTGCCAGCTCACCCTCTCTAGCGGGACGCACCGGGGAGCTGTTTTTT

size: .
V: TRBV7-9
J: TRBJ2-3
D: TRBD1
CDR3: CASSQPGQGSDTQYF
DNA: TGTGCCAGCAGCCAGCCGGGACAGGGTTCAGATACGCAGTATTTT

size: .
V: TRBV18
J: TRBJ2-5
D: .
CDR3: CASRRPSGSQETQYF
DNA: TGTGCCAGCCGTAGGCCGAGCGGGTCCCAAGAGACCCAGTACTTC

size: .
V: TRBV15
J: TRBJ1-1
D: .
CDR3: CATSRGGSVLREEAFF
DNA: TGTGCCACCAGCAGAGGTGGGTCTGTTTTAAGGGAAGAAGCTTTCTTT

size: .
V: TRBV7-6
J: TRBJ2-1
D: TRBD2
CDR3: CASSQAGLGTTSGGRYEQFF
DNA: TGTGCCAGCAGCCAAGCCGGCCTAGGAACTACTAGCGGGGGGAGGTATGAGCAGTTCTTC

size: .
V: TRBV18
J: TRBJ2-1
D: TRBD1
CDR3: CASSPEQGASGEQFF
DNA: TGTGCCAGCTCACCCGAACAGGGGGCTTCGGGTGAGCAGTTCTTC

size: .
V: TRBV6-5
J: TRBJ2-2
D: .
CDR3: CASTHNEELFF
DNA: TGTGCCAGCACCCACAATGAGGAGCTGTTTTTT

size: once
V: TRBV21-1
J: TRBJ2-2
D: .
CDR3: CASSPEAGETGELFF
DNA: TGTGCCAGCAGCCCCGAGGCGGGAGAAACCGGGGAGCTGTTTTTT

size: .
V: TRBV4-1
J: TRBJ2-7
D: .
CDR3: CASSQDRARSSYEQYF
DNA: TGCGCCAGCAGCCAAGATCGGGCGAGAAGCTCCTACGAGCAGTACTTC

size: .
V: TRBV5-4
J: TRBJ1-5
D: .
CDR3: CASSPWGQPQHF
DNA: TGTGCCAGCAGCCCTTGGGGGCAGCCCCAGCATTTT

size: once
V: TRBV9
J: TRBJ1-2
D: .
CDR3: CASSSAGGGTLRYGYTF
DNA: TGTGCCAGCAGCTCCGCGGGCGGAGGTACGCTTAGGTATGGCTACACCTTC

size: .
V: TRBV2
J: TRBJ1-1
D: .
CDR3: CASTQSKGTEAFF
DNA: TGTGCCAGCACCCAGTCGAAGGGCACTGAAGCTTTCTTT

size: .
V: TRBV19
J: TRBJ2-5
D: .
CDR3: CASSGAPRETQYF
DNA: TGTGCCAGTAGTGGGGCCCCCCGTGAGACCCAGTACTTC

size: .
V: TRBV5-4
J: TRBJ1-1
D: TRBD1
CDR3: CASSTRQGIEAFF
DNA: TGTGCCAGCAGCACCAGACAGGGTATAGAAGCTTTCTTT